The following is a T cell receptor (beta chain) sequence with its context. Preparation of the TCRbeta library involved a method that used unique molecular identifiers. TCRdb processed the PCR reads anew with MiXCR; each CDR3 protein has one entry. This table has about 830,000 distinct CDR3 sequences, roughly 15% appearing once. Germline V lookup: CDR1 SGHDT, CDR2 YYEEEE. CDR3 length equals 13 residues. V was pared by 2 bases and J by 5 bases, with 2 bases of the junction left unmatched. The data belong to a study of T-cell reconstitution after alpha-beta-depleted transplantation in children. The genes are TRBV5-6 and TRBJ2-7, with TRBD2 matching over 9 bases. The source was PBMCs, mostly from graft donor cells, collected 360 days after TCRalphabeta/CD19-depleted stem cell transplant. This TCR came from a male patient aged 10 to 17 who had a stem cell transplant for acute lymphoblastic leukemia, so the T cells may come from the graft donor. The CDR3 loop reads CASSFLAGNEQYF. The CDR3 DNA reads TGTGCCAGCAGCTTCCTAGCGGGAAACGAGCAGTACTTC.